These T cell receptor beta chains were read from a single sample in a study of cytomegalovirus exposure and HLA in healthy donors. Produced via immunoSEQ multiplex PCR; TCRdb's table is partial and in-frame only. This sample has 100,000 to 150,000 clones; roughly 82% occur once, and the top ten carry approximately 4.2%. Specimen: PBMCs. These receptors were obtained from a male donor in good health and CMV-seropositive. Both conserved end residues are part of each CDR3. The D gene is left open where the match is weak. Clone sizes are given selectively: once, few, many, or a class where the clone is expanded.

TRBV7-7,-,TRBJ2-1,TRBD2,TGTGCCAGCAGCTTAGGGAGCGGGGGCCAAGGGAATGAGCAGTTCTTC,CASSLGSGGQGNEQFF
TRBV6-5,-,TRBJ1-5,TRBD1,TGTGCCAGCAGTTCCGGGACAGGGGGTCGGGGTCAGCCCCAGCATTTT,CASSSGTGGRGQPQHF
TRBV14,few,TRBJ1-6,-,TGTGCCAGCAGCCCTACCCTCCCGGGGTCACCCCTCCACTTT,CASSPTLPGSPLHF
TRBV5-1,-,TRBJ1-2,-,TGCGCCAGCAGCTTGGGGCAGGGTGAGGTTGGCTACACCTTC,CASSLGQGEVGYTF
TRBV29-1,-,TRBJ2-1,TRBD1,TGCAGCGTTACGACAGGGTTCAATGAGCAGTTCTTC,CSVTTGFNEQFF
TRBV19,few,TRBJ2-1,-,TGTGCCAGTAGGCCATTGGGGGGGCCTTCCTACAATGAGCAGTTCTTC,CASRPLGGPSYNEQFF
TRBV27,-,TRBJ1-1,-,TGTGCCAGCAGTTTGGGCGGGCGGTTAAACACTGAAGCTTTCTTT,CASSLGGRLNTEAFF
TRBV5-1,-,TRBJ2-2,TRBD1,TGCGCCAGCACCCCCCCAGGACAGGGGGCAGGCGGGGAGCTGTTTTTT,CASTPPGQGAGGELFF
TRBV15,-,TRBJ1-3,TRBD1,TGTGCCACCAGCAACCTACCGGGACAGCCTCCGAAACCTGGAAACACCATATATTTT,CATSNLPGQPPKPGNTIYF
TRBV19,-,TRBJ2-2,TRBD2,TGTGCCACCACTAGACTAGCGGGGAACGCGAACACCGGGGAGCTGTTTTTT,CATTRLAGNANTGELFF
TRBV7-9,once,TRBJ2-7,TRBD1,TGTGCCAGCAGCTTGGTGGGACAGGGCGCCGAGCAGTACTTC,CASSLVGQGAEQYF
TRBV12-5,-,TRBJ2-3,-,TGTGCTAGTGGTTTGGTACTTCCAGGGAACAGAAGCACAGATACGCAGTATTTT,CASGLVLPGNRSTDTQYF
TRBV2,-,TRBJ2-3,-,TGTGCCAGCAGTCCTACAGTTAGCACAGATACGCAGTATTTT,CASSPTVSTDTQYF
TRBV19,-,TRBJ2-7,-,TGTGCCAGTAGTATAGTAACAGGGAGAACCTACGAGCAGTACTTC,CASSIVTGRTYEQYF
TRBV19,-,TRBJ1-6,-,TGTGCCAGTAGTATAGTAGGCGGGGTGAATTCACCCCTCCACTTT,CASSIVGGVNSPLHF
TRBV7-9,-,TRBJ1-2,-,TGTGCCAGCAGCCGTAATCCAGGAGGCTATGGCTACACCTTC,CASSRNPGGYGYTF